The text below deals with one T cell receptor beta chain. What it binds is unknown. Trimming stripped 6 bases from V and 2 bases from J, with 10 bases between. Per germline, CDR1 MDHEN and CDR2 SYDVKM. This CDR3 is 13 amino acids long. TCRdb's table, derived via immunoSEQ multiplex PCR, lists solely in-frame clones and lacks some. The repertoire includes about 140,000 clones, about 90% of them detected once, and roughly 6% sits in the top ten. This record comes from a study of T cell responses to AZD1222 COVID-19 vaccine. Study-wide findings and caveats: Vaccine-associated CD4 TCRs spanned spike, dominant at 160-218 and 743-854. Only 5 to 7 individuals given AZD1222 were seropositive at baseline. Repertoires were obtained solely post-peak T cell response.

This TCR came from an adult who received the AZD1222 COVID-19 vaccine. V usage is TRBV28 and J usage is TRBJ1-2, with a weak D call TRBD1 (5 bases). Here the sequenced sample was peripheral blood, taken 28 days after the second AZD1222 dose. The CDR3 sequence is CASSVKGNYGYTF. CDR3 sequence (DNA): TGTGCCAGCAGCGTAAAGGGGAACTATGGCTACACCTTC.